The rows below give T cell receptor beta chains drawn from one sample of a study of T cells in Graves' hyperthyroidism and ophthalmopathy. Each CDR3 protein is one row after TCRdb ran MiXCR on the multiplex PCR reads. The sample holds around 600,000 distinct CDR3 sequences, approximately 16% seen once. Source material: blood. These receptors all come from a woman between 35 and 50 years old with Graves' ophthalmopathy. Each CDR3 is given with its conserved first and last residue. The order of the fields is V gene, D gene, clone size, J gene, CDR3 length, CDR3 protein, CDR3 DNA. A D gene is named only where the DNA matches it firmly. The size field is filled for only some rows; it gives once, few, many or a size class.

>TRBV2|NA|many|TRBJ2-2|15
CASMNYRANTGELFF
TGTGCCAGCATGAACTACCGAGCGAACACCGGGGAGCTGTTTTTT
>TRBV29-1|TRBD2|few|TRBJ2-1|13
CSAGTSGRARQFF
TGCAGCGCTGGGACTAGCGGGAGGGCCCGGCAGTTCTTC
>TRBV12-3/TRBV12-4|NA|few|TRBJ2-4|15
CASSSPEGLQNIQYF
TGTGCCAGCAGTTCGCCGGAGGGATTGCAAAACATTCAGTACTTC
>TRBV12-3/TRBV12-4|NA|many|TRBJ2-2|13
CASSHRGPGELFF
TGTGCCAGCAGCCACAGAGGTCCGGGGGAGCTGTTTTTT
>TRBV20-1|TRBD1|many|TRBJ2-1|16
CSAIRQGSTSYNEQFF
TGCAGTGCTATCCGACAGGGATCGACCTCCTACAATGAGCAGTTCTTC
>TRBV2|TRBD2|many|TRBJ2-3|17
CASSDISGLAAPGTQYF
TGTGCCAGCAGTGACATATCTGGACTAGCGGCACCGGGTACGCAGTATTTT
>TRBV28|NA|few|TRBJ1-6|17
CASSSEGIGSYNSPLHF
TGTGCCAGCAGTTCCGAGGGCATTGGCTCCTATAATTCACCCCTCCACTTT
>TRBV6-1|NA|few|TRBJ2-1|12
CASSYWIGEQFF
TGTGCCAGCAGTTATTGGATAGGTGAGCAGTTCTTC
>TRBV30|TRBD1|many|TRBJ2-7|15
CAWSVRGTGGLEQYF
TGTGCCTGGAGTGTACGGGGGACAGGGGGCCTCGAGCAGTACTTC
>TRBV5-1|TRBD1|many|TRBJ2-1|15
CASRDGTGSYNEQFF
TGCGCCAGCAGGGACGGGACAGGTTCCTACAATGAGCAGTTCTTC
>TRBV19|TRBD2|once|TRBJ2-3|15
CASSPLAGAVDTQYF
TGTGCCAGTAGCCCCCTAGCGGGAGCAGTAGATACGCAGTATTTT
>TRBV2|NA|many|TRBJ2-7|13
CASTLGLTYEQYF
TGTGCCAGCACCTTGGGACTGACCTACGAGCAGTACTTC
>TRBV6-1|TRBD2|NA|TRBJ2-7|13
CASSPGTSDEQYF
TGTGCCAGCAGCCCAGGGACTAGCGACGAGCAGTACTTC
>TRBV3-1|NA|NA|TRBJ2-1|18
CASSQEGTLTGTDNEQFF
TGTGCCAGCAGCCAAGAAGGGACTTTAACGGGGACCGACAATGAGCAGTTCTTC
>TRBV28|NA|few|TRBJ2-5|14
CASNPWQPGETQYF
TGTGCCAGCAACCCTTGGCAGCCAGGGGAGACCCAGTACTTC
>TRBV29-1|NA|few|TRBJ2-6|15
CSVAWWGSGANVLTF
TGCAGCGTTGCTTGGTGGGGCTCTGGGGCCAACGTCCTGACTTTC
>TRBV3-1|NA|many|TRBJ2-6|15
CASSQVGTGANVLTF
TGTGCCAGCAGCCAAGTTGGAACTGGGGCCAACGTCCTGACTTTC
>TRBV3-1|TRBD1|few|TRBJ1-1|16
CASSQDIQGALAEAFF
TGTGCCAGCAGCCAAGACATACAGGGGGCTCTGGCTGAAGCTTTCTTT
>TRBV20-1|TRBD2|many|TRBJ2-1|17
CSARDPASGRVGGEQFF
TGCAGTGCTAGAGATCCGGCTAGCGGGAGAGTAGGGGGTGAGCAGTTCTTC
>TRBV4-2|TRBD1|NA|TRBJ2-2|16
CASSQFGQGGSGELFF
TGTGCCAGCAGCCAGTTCGGACAGGGTGGTTCCGGGGAGCTGTTTTTT
>TRBV5-8|TRBD2|few|TRBJ2-3|16
CASSLVLAESTDTQYF
TGTGCCAGCAGCTTGGTCCTAGCGGAGTCCACAGATACGCAGTATTTT
>TRBV3-1|NA|few|TRBJ1-2|15
CASGQDTAGVRGYTF
TGTGCCAGCGGCCAAGATACGGCCGGGGTACGTGGCTACACCTTC
>TRBV5-1|NA|many|TRBJ2-3|15
CASSSNTGFVDTQYF
TGCGCCAGCAGCTCAAACACAGGGTTCGTAGATACGCAGTATTTT
>TRBV6-1|NA|NA|TRBJ2-5|13
CATTDGSQESQYF
TGTGCCACCACTGATGGCAGTCAAGAGTCCCAGTACTTC
>TRBV2|NA|NA|TRBJ1-1|14
CASSRGALSTEAFF
TGTGCCAGCAGTCGGGGGGCATTGTCTACTGAAGCTTTCTTT
>TRBV7-3|NA|NA|TRBJ2-2|15
CASSRSRANTGELFF
TGTGCCAGCAGCAGGAGCAGGGCGAACACCGGGGAGCTGTTTTTT
>TRBV20-1|NA|many|TRBJ2-5|14
CSAEPGSRQETQYF
TGCAGTGCTGAGCCAGGGTCGAGACAAGAGACCCAGTACTTC
>TRBV20-1|TRBD1|few|TRBJ1-2|13
CSARPGQGYGYTF
TGCAGTGCTAGGCCGGGACAGGGGTATGGCTACACCTTC
>TRBV30|NA|few|TRBJ2-4|17
CAWSLDRNPAAKNIQYF
TGTGCCTGGAGTTTGGACAGAAACCCGGCGGCCAAAAACATTCAGTACTTC
>TRBV5-1|TRBD1|many|TRBJ1-1|16
CASSSTGQGAIGEAFF
TGCGCCAGCAGCTCGACGGGACAGGGGGCCATCGGTGAAGCTTTCTTT
>TRBV2|TRBD1|many|TRBJ1-1|17
CASSQINRGRGNTEAFF
TGTGCCAGCAGTCAAATAAACAGGGGGAGGGGAAACACTGAAGCTTTCTTT
>TRBV27|NA|NA|TRBJ2-4|14
CASSLRDIHTSLYF
TGTGCCAGCAGTCTCCGGGACATACATACGTCTCTGTACTTC
>TRBV11-3|NA|many|TRBJ1-6|14
CASSLYRDNSPLHF
TGTGCCAGCAGCTTATACCGAGATAATTCACCCCTCCACTTT
>TRBV20-1|NA|many|TRBJ1-1|13
CSASWVRGGEAFF
TGCAGTGCTAGCTGGGTGAGGGGCGGGGAAGCTTTCTTT